This T cell receptor beta chain was captured by sequencing in a study of lymphopenia after photon versus proton radiotherapy. The study's findings and limits: Under photons, naive T cells and diversity fell while effector/memory populations rose. Survival link was tested only in deceased patients; proton benefit remains a possibility. Larger post-nadir TCR diversity loss correlated inversely with survival in deceased patients. Post-nadir diversity loss with photons came from oligoclonal expansion, particularly CD8+ Temra cells.

The germline gives CDR1 LNHDA, CDR2 SQIVND (reference sequence). Trimming took 6 bases from V and 0 from J, leaving 8 bases between them. The CDR3 is made up of 13 amino acids. Only in-frame clones appear in the TCRdb table, and some are missing; sequencing was by immunoSEQ multiplex PCR. Among around 150,000 clones, about 85% were seen once, and the ten largest hold around 4.6%. Comments on this clone: Its specificity is not known.

Sequencing was performed on peripheral blood, taken from a patient treated with photon-based radiotherapy. The chain is built from TRBV19 and TRBJ1-1, with D possibly matching TRBD1 (6 bases). The sequence came from a man in his forties or fifties with gastric cancer. The CDR3 nucleotides are TGTGCCAGTAGGACAGGCATGAACACTGAAGCTTTCTTT. It encodes CASRTGMNTEAFF.